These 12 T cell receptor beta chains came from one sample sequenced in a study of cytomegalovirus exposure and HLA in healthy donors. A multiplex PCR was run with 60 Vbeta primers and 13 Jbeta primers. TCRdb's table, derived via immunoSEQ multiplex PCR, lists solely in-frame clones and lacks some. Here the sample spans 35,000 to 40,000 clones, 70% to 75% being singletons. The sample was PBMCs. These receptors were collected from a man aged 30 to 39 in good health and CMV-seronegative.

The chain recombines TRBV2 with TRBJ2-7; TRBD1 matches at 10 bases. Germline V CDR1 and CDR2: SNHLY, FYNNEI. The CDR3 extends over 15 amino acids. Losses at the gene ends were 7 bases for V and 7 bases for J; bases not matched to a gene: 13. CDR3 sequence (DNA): TGTGCCAGCAAGACAGGGGGCGCACGAGGGGAAGAGCAGTACTTC. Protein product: CASKTGGARGEEQYF.

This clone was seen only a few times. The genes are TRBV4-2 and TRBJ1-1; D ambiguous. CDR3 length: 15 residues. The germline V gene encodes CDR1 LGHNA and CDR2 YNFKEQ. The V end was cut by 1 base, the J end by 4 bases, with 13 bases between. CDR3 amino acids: CASSQGAGAFTEAFF. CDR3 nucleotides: TGTGCCAGCAGCCAAGGAGCAGGCGCTTTCACTGAAGCTTTCTTT.

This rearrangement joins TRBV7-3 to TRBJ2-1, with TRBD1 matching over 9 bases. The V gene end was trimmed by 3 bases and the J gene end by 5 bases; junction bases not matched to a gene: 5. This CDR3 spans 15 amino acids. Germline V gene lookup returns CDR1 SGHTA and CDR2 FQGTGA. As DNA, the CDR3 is TGTGCCAGCAGCTTCGCCGGGACAGGGCACAATGAGCAGTTCTTC. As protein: CASSFAGTGHNEQFF.

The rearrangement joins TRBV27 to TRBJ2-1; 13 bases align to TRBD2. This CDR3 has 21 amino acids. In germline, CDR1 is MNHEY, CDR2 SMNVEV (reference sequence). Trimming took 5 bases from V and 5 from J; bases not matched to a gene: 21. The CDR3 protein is CASSPRDTVAGLAGDHNEQFF. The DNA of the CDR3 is TGTGCCAGCAGTCCCCGGGACACCGTCGCCGGACTAGCGGGGGACCACAATGAGCAGTTCTTC.

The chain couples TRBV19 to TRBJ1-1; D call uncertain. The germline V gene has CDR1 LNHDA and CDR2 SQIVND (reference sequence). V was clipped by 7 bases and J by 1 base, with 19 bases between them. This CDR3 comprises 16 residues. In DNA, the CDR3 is TGTGCCAGTACTCCCGGTGGGAGTAGGTGGAACACTGAAGCTTTCTTT. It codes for CASTPGGSRWNTEAFF.

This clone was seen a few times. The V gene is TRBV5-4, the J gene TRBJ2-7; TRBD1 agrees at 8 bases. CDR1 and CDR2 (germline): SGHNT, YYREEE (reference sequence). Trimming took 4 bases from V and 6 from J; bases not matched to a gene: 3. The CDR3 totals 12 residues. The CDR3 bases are TGTGCCAGCAGCCCGGACAGGGCCGAGCAGTACTTC. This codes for CASSPDRAEQYF.

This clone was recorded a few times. CDR3 amino acids: CASSPQMRGISYNEQFF. Written as DNA, the CDR3 is TGTGCCAGCTCACCACAGATGCGGGGCATCTCCTACAATGAGCAGTTCTTC. The chain is built from TRBV18 and TRBJ2-1; possible D gene TRBD2, 6 bases. Germline assignment: CDR1 KGHSH and CDR2 LQKENI. CDR3 length equals 17 residues. The V gene lost 1 base and the J gene lost 0 bases, with 13 bases spanning the gap.

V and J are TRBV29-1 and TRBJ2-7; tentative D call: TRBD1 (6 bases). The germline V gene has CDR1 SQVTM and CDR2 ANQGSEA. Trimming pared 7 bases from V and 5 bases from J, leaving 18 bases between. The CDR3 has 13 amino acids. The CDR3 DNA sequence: TGCAGCGCAGGGGCGGCCCTACGCGACGAGCAGTACTTC. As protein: CSAGAALRDEQYF.

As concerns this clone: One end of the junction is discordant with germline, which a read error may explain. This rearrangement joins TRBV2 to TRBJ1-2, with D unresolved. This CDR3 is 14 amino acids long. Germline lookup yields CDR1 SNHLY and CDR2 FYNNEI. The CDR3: CASSHGVVPPGYPF. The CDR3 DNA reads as TGTGCCAGCAGTCACGGGGTCGTGCCCCCTGGCTACCCCTTC.

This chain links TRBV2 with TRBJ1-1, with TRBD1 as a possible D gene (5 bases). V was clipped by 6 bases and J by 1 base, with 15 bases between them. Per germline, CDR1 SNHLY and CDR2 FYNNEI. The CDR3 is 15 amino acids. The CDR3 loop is CASRPNRNSNTEAFF. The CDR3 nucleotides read TGTGCCAGCAGACCTAACAGGAATTCGAACACTGAAGCTTTCTTT.

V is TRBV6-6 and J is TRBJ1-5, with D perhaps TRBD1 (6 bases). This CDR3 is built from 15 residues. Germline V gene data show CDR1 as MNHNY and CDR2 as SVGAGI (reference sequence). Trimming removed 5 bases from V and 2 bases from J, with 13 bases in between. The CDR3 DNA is TGTGCCAGCAGTCAGACTAAGGGGGGCAATCAGCCCCAGCATTTT. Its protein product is CASSQTKGGNQPQHF.

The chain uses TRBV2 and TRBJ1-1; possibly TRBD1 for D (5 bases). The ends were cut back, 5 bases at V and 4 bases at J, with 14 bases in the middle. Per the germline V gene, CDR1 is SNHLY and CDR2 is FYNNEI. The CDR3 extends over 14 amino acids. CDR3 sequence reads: CASSQGIPSTEAFF. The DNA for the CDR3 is TGTGCCAGCAGTCAGGGAATTCCGAGCACTGAAGCTTTCTTT. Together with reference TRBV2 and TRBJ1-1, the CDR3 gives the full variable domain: EPEVTQTPSHQVTQMGQEVILRCVPISNHLYFYWYRQILGQKVEFLVSFYNNEISEKSEIFDDQFSVERPDGSNFTLKIRSTKLEDSAMYFCASSQGIPSTEAFFGQGTRLTVV.